This TCR beta chain was captured in a study of neurological immune-mediated disorders. This clonotype was counted at least ten times. Time point reported: longitudinal time-point 1 (baseline). V lost 0 bases and J lost 5, with 10 bases in between. This CDR3 is built from 14 residues. CDR1 is SGHRS, CDR2 YFSETQ, per germline. TCRdb reanalysed the 5' RACE reads using MiXCR and keeps one entry per CDR3 protein. The data hold about 71,000 distinct CDR3 sequences, with about 13% observed a single time. This receptor was obtained from a female donor with HTLV-1-associated myelopathy (HAM/TSP). J is TRBJ2-3 and V is TRBV5-1, with D hard to call. Sequenced sample: PBMCs. The CDR3 protein is CASSLAGSEDTQYF. In nucleotides, the CDR3 is TGCGCCAGCAGCTTGGCCGGTTCTGAAGATACGCAGTATTTT.